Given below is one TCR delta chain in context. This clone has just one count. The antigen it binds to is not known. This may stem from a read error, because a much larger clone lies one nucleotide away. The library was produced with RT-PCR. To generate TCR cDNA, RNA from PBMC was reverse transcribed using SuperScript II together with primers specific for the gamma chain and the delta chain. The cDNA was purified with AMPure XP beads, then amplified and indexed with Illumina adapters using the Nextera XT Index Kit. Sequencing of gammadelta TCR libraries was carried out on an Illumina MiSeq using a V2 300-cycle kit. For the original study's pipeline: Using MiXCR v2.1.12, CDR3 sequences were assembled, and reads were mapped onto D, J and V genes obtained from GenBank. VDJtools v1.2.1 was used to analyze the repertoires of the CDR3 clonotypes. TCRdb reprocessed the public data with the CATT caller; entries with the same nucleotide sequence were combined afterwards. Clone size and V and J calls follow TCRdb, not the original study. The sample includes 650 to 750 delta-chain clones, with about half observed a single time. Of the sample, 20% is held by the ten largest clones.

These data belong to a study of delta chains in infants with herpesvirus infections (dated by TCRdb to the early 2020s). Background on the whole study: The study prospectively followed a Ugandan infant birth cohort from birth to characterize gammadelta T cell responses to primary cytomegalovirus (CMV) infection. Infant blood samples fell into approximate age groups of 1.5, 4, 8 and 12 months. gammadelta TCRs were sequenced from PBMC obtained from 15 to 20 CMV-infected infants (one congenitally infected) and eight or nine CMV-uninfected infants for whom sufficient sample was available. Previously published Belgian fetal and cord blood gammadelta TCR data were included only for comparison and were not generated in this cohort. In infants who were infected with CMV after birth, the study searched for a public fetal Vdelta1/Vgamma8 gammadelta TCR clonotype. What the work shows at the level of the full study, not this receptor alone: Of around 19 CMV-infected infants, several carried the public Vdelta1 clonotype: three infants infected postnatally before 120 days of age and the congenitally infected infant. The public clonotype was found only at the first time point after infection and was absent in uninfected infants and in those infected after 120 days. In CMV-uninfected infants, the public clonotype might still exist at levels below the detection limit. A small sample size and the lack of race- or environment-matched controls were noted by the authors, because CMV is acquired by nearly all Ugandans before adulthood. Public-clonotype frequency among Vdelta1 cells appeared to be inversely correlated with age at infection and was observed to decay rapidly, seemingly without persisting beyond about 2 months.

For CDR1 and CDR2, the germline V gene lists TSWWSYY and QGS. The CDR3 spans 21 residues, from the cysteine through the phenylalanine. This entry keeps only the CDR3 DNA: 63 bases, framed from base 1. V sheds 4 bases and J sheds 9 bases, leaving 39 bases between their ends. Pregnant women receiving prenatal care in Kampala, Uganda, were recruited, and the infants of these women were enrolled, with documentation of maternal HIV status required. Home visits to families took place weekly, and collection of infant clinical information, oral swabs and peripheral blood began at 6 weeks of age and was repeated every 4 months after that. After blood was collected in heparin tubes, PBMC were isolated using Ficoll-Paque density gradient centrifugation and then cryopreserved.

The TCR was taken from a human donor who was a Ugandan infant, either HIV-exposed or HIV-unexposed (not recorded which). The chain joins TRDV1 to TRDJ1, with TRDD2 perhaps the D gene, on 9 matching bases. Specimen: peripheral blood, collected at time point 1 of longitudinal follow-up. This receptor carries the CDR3 CALGAVVLPTGRGYKAAQLIF. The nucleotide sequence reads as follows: TGTGCTCTTGGGGCCGTCGTCCTTCCTACCGGGAGGGGATACAAAGCGGCACAACTCATCTTT.